The 26 T cell receptor beta chains below come from one sample, sequenced in a study of OX40 agonist ivuxolimab in advanced cancers. The protocol was immunoSEQ multiplex PCR, while the TCRdb copy is restricted to in-frame clones and leaves out a portion. The data contain fewer than 80,000 clones, 70% to 80% of them singletons. Source: CD4+ or CD8+ T cells sorted from blood, taken in a trial of the OX40 agonist ivuxolimab. Every receptor here comes from an adult with an advanced solid tumor such as melanoma, head and neck, liver or kidney cancer.

This clone showed up just a few times. This chain links TRBV5-6 with TRBJ2-7, with 8 bases that match TRBD1. Germline CDR1 is SGHDT and CDR2 is YYEEEE. The CDR3 extends over 14 amino acids. Trimming cost V 7 bases and J 3 bases; bases outside gene matches: 9. CDR3 bases: TGTGCCAGCCCCCGCAGGACAGGGTTCTACGAGCAGTACTTC. Amino acids: CASPRRTGFYEQYF.

This chain's CDR3 is CASRDRSGNTIYF. The CDR3 DNA reads as TGTGCCAGCAGGGATAGATCTGGAAACACCATATATTTT. The chain joins TRBV27 to TRBJ1-3; D ambiguous. The CDR3 has 13 amino acids. CDR1 MNHEY and CDR2 SMNVEV come from the germline V gene (reference sequence). V lost 6 bases, J lost 1 base, and 7 bases lay in between.

The chain links TRBV19 to TRBJ2-7; a possible D gene is TRBD2 (5 bases). Trimming took 0 bases from V and 1 from J, leaving 7 bases between them. The V gene's germline CDR1 is LNHDA and CDR2 SQIVND (reference sequence). The CDR3 extends over 14 amino acids. This CDR3 is CASSIETGSYEQYF. Written as DNA, the CDR3 is TGTGCCAGTAGTATAGAGACGGGATCCTACGAGCAGTACTTC.

In this sample, this clone turned up a few times. J is TRBJ1-5 and V is TRBV14; a possible D gene is TRBD1 (5 bases). Germline values: CDR1 SGHDN, CDR2 FVKESK. Trimming left V 5 bases short and J 7 bases short, with 18 bases between. CDR3 length: 15 amino acids. CDR3 DNA sequence: TGTGCCAGCAGCTCAGGGTACGGCCTCACCCAGCCCCAGCATTTT. As protein: CASSSGYGLTQPQHF.

This clone was detected only a few times. V gene TRBV11-3 combines with J gene TRBJ1-3; D gene uncertain. Trimming cost V 4 bases and J 1 base, with 17 bases left between them. The CDR3 has 17 residues. Germline CDR1 SGHNT, CDR2 YENEEA. The CDR3 nucleotides are TGTGCCAGCAGCTCCCTAACCAGGTCGGAATCTGGAAACACCATATATTTT. This gives the protein CASSSLTRSESGNTIYF.

The CDR3 sequence: CASSFTMGYEQYF. DNA for the CDR3: TGTGCCAGCAGCTTTACAATGGGCTACGAGCAGTACTTC. This chain links TRBV7-2 with TRBJ2-7; D is unresolved. V gave up 3 bases and J gave up 3 bases, with 9 bases separating them. Germline CDR1 and CDR2: SGHTA and FQGNSA. This CDR3 region has 13 residues.

The V call is TRBV2, the J call TRBJ1-1; D may be TRBD1 (5 bases). V lost 5 bases and J lost 4, with 14 bases in between. Per germline, CDR1 SNHLY and CDR2 FYNNEI. This CDR3 is 14 amino acids long. In DNA, the CDR3 is TGTGCCAGCAGTAGAAATGGGGGGGGCACTGAAGCTTTCTTT. As protein: CASSRNGGGTEAFF.

DNA for the CDR3: TGTGCCAGCAGCTTCCTAGGCGAGCAGTACTTC. Residues: CASSFLGEQYF. The gene calls are TRBV11-1 and TRBJ2-7, with unresolved D. Germline V lookup: CDR1 SGHAT, CDR2 FQDESV (reference sequence). There are 11 residues in the CDR3. Trimming took off 3 bases at V and 6 bases at J, with 6 bases between the two ends.

This chain joins TRBV13 and TRBJ2-7; D is unresolved. The CDR3 has 14 residues. The germline CDR1 and CDR2 sequences are PRHDT and FYEKMQ (reference sequence). V was trimmed by 1 base and J by 3 bases, leaving 10 bases between them. The CDR3: CASSLAQDYYEQYF. The CDR3 nucleotides read TGTGCCAGCAGCTTAGCCCAGGATTACTACGAGCAGTACTTC.

The chain combines TRBV6-1 with TRBJ2-4; maybe TRBD2 (5 bases). The CDR3 is 15 amino acids. Germline-derived CDR1 and CDR2 are MNHNS and SASEGT. Trimming pared 6 bases from V and 6 bases from J, leaving 18 bases between. The CDR3 sequence is CASRGTTDRGNIQYF. The CDR3 DNA sequence: TGTGCCAGCAGGGGAACAACTGATCGGGGAAACATTCAGTACTTC.

This chain uses TRBV10-3 with TRBJ2-1; 10 nucleotides line up with TRBD1. CDR1 ENHRY and CDR2 SYGVKD come from the germline V gene. V lost 10 bases to trimming and J lost 4 bases; unmatched junction nucleotides: 4. The CDR3 runs 13 residues. The CDR3 loop reads CASGTGVYNEQFF. CDR3 in DNA: TGTGCCAGTGGGACAGGGGTATACAATGAGCAGTTCTTC.

The chain links TRBV2 to TRBJ1-5; D gene uncertain. Germline V gives CDR1 SNHLY, CDR2 FYNNEI. Trimming stripped 8 bases from V and 0 bases from J, with 8 bases between. This CDR3 spans 13 amino acids. The CDR3 reads CASYKNSNQPQHF. As DNA, the CDR3 is TGTGCCAGCTACAAGAATAGCAATCAGCCCCAGCATTTT.

The chain joins TRBV2 to TRBJ1-6; D is unresolved. Trimming removed 4 bases at V and 8 bases at J, with 18 bases between. This CDR3 has 16 residues. CDR1 and CDR2 from the germline V gene are SNHLY and FYNNEI. CDR3 protein: CASSGVVGRPYSPLHF. The CDR3 DNA reads TGTGCCAGCAGTGGGGTGGTTGGGAGACCATATTCACCCCTCCACTTT.

This clone was detected once. The gene calls are TRBV30 and TRBJ1-5, with a possible D match to TRBD1 (5 bases). CDR3 size: 13 residues. The V end was cut by 0 bases, the J end by 6 bases, with 9 bases between. Germline values: CDR1 GTSNPN, CDR2 SVGIG (reference sequence). CDR3 region: CAWSVKGVQPQHF. CDR3 coding DNA: TGTGCCTGGAGTGTAAAAGGGGTTCAGCCCCAGCATTTT.

V gene TRBV19 combines with J gene TRBJ1-1, with 10 bases that match TRBD1. V lost 7 bases, J lost 2 bases, and 7 bases stayed unmatched. The CDR3 has 15 residues. Per germline, CDR1 LNHDA and CDR2 SQIVND (reference sequence). The CDR3 DNA reads TGTGCCAGTATCTCGGGACAGGGGATAAACACTGAAGCTTTCTTT. It translates to CASISGQGINTEAFF.

V and J are TRBV5-5 and TRBJ1-4, with D perhaps matching TRBD1 (5 bases). CDR3 length equals 13 residues. Trimming left V 6 bases short and J 10 bases short, with 16 bases between. The germline V gene encodes CDR1 SGHKS and CDR2 YYEKEE (reference sequence). CDR3 in DNA: TGTGCCAGCACCAACAACGAAGGGGTAAAACTGTTTTTT. Protein: CASTNNEGVKLFF. The variable domain in full, completed from reference TRBV5-5 and TRBJ1-4, reads DAGVTQSPTHLIKTRGQQVTLRCSPISGHKSVSWYQQVLGQGPQFIFQYYEKEERGRGNFPDRFSARQFPNYSSELNVNALLLGDSALYLCASTNNEGVKLFFGSGTQLSVL.

The chain carries TRBV30 and TRBJ1-4; 10 positions agree with TRBD1. The CDR3 runs to 14 residues. The V and J ends lost 3 bases and 11 bases, in that order; junction bases with no gene match: 9. Germline V gene lookup returns CDR1 GTSNPN and CDR2 SVGIG (reference sequence). Written as DNA, the CDR3 is TGTGCCTGGAGGAGGGACAGGGGAATGGGGAAACTGTTTTTT. It codes for CAWRRDRGMGKLFF.

The chain is built from TRBV2 and TRBJ2-7; 8 positions match TRBD2. Trimming removed 6 bases from V and 2 bases from J; junction bases left unmatched: 6. The CDR3 spans 14 residues. Germline lookup yields CDR1 SNHLY and CDR2 FYNNEI. The CDR3 here is CASSLSGGTYEQYF. CDR3 coding DNA: TGTGCCAGCAGCCTAAGCGGGGGAACCTACGAGCAGTACTTC.

The chain joins TRBV19 to TRBJ2-5; D remains ambiguous. The CDR3 is 14 amino acids. From germline, CDR1 is LNHDA and CDR2 SQIVND (reference sequence). Trimming left V 4 bases short and J 4 bases short, with 13 bases between. The CDR3 DNA reads TGTGCCAGTAGTAGCGGAATGTTCGGAGAGACCCAGTACTTC. Translating gives CASSSGMFGETQYF.

V is TRBV20-1 and J is TRBJ2-1, with D perhaps TRBD1 (5 bases). CDR1 and CDR2 (germline): DFQATT, SNEGSKA (reference sequence). The V end was cut by 5 bases, the J end by 8 bases, with 10 bases between. The CDR3 contains 11 residues. The CDR3 here is CSARRQYEQFF. Written as DNA, the CDR3 is TGCAGTGCTCGTCGACAGTATGAGCAGTTCTTC.

In DNA form, the CDR3 reads TGTGCCAGCAAAAATGAGCAGTTCTTC. It encodes CASKNEQFF. The rearrangement links TRBV6-4 to TRBJ2-1, with D unclear. Trimming removed 7 bases from V and 7 bases from J, with 2 bases in between. Germline-derived CDR1 and CDR2 are MRHNA and SNTAGT. The CDR3 covers 9 residues.

This clone turned up a few times. V is TRBV7-8 and J is TRBJ2-1; the D gene is possibly TRBD1 (5 bases). This CDR3 comprises 13 residues. The germline gives CDR1 SGHVS, CDR2 FQNEAQ. The germline V and J ends were trimmed by 5 bases and 15 bases, with 20 bases remaining between them. In DNA, the CDR3 is TGTGCCAGCAGCACGATTACAGGAGTCCCCTCGTTCTTC. Amino acid sequence: CASSTITGVPSFF.

This clone was found a few times. The chain couples TRBV5-1 to TRBJ2-7; no clear D gene. This CDR3 region has 13 residues. Germline V lookup: CDR1 SGHRS, CDR2 YFSETQ. V was pared by 0 bases and J by 1 base, with 5 bases between. The CDR3 region is CASSLDRSYEQYF. In DNA, the CDR3 is TGCGCCAGCAGCTTGGACAGATCCTACGAGCAGTACTTC.

DNA of the CDR3: TGTGCCACCAGCGAGGACCTTTCTGAGAGCTCCTACGAGCAGTACTTC. This codes for CATSEDLSESSYEQYF. V and J are TRBV15 and TRBJ2-7, with unresolved D. Trimming took 5 bases from V and 0 from J, leaving 17 bases between them. CDR3 length equals 16 residues. CDR1 is LNHNV and CDR2 is YYDKDF in the germline V gene (reference sequence).

This sequence joins TRBV2 and TRBJ2-3; D unresolved. CDR1 is SNHLY and CDR2 is FYNNEI in the germline V gene. CDR3 length: 16 residues. V shed 3 bases and J shed 2 bases, with 15 bases lying between them. CDR3 protein: CASSDFGGPDTDTQYF. CDR3 DNA sequence: TGTGCCAGCAGTGATTTCGGCGGACCTGACACAGATACGCAGTATTTT.

About this clone itself: The same CDR3 is also encoded by other DNA sequences in this sample. The chain has TRBV27 and TRBJ2-2, with TRBD2 matching over 9 bases. The CDR3 sequence is 15 residues long. Losses at the gene ends were 6 bases for V and 5 bases for J; bases not matched to a gene: 7. Germline CDR1 and CDR2: MNHEY and SMNVEV (reference sequence). CDR3 sequence: CASRLAGRGTGELFF. The CDR3, as DNA: TGTGCCAGCAGGCTAGCGGGAAGGGGGACCGGGGAGCTGTTTTTT.